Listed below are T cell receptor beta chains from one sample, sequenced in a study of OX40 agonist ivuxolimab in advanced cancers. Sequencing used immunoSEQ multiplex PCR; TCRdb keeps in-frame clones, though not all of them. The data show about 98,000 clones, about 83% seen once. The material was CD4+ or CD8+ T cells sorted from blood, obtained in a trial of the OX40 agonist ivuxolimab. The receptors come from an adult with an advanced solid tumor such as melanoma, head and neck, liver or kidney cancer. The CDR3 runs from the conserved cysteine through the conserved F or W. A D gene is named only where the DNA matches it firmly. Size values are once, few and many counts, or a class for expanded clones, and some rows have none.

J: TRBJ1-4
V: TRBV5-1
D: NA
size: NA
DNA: TGCGCCAGCAGCTCAGATACTGCTAATGAAAAACTGTTTTTT
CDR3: CASSSDTANEKLFF

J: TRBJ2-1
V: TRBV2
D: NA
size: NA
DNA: TGTGCCAGCAGTGAAGCGCTCGGCGGGGATGAGCAGTTCTTC
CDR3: CASSEALGGDEQFF

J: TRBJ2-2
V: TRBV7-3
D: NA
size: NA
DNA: TGTGCCAGCAGCTTACTGCTGAACACCGGGGAGCTGTTTTTT
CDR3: CASSLLLNTGELFF

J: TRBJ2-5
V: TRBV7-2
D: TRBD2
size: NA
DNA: TGTGCCAGCAGCCTGTTAGCGGGGGGGCAAGAGACCCAGTACTTC
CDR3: CASSLLAGGQETQYF

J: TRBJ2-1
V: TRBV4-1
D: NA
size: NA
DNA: TGCGCCAGCAGCCAAGGGCGTGTAGGCTCCTACAATGAGCAGTTCTTC
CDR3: CASSQGRVGSYNEQFF

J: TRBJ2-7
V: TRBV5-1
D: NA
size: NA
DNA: TGCGCCAGCAGCTTGGACTTTACGACCGAGCAGTACTTC
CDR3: CASSLDFTTEQYF

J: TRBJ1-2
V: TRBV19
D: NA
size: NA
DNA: TGTGCCAGTAGTCGGATGCTCGAAGATGGCTACACCTTC
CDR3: CASSRMLEDGYTF

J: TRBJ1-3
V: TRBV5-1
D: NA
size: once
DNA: TGCGCCAGCAGCCCATCTGGGACACCTGGAAACACCATATATTTT
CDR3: CASSPSGTPGNTIYF

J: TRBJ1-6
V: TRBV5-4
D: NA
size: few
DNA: TGTGCCAGCAGCTTGGAGGCCTCAGCCTCACCCCTCCACTTT
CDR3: CASSLEASASPLHF

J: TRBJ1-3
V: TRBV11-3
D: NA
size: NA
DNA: TGTGCCAGCAGTCAAGGGCCTGGAAACACCATATATTTT
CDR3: CASSQGPGNTIYF

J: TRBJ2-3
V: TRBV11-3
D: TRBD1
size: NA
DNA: TGTGCCAGCAGCTTAGGGGGACCGGGACAGGCTGGCGATACGCAGTATTTT
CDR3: CASSLGGPGQAGDTQYF

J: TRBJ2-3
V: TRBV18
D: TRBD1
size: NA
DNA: TGTGCCAGCTCCCCCGGGACAGACACAGATACGCAGTATTTT
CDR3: CASSPGTDTDTQYF

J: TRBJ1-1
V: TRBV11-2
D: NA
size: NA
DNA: TGTGCCAGCAGCAGTACCGGGACGCCTGCCCCTGAAGCTTTCTTT
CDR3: CASSSTGTPAPEAFF

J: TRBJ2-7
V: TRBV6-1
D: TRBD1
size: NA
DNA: TGTGCCAGCAGTGACCGGGACAGGGAGGCCTACGAGCAGTACTTC
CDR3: CASSDRDREAYEQYF

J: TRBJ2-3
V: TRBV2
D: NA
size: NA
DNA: TGTGCCAGCAGGGAACGACTAGAAACAGATACGCAGTATTTT
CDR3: CASRERLETDTQYF

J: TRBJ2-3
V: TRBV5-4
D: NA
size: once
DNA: TGTGCCAGCAGCTTGACCAGCACAGATACGCAGTATTTT
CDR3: CASSLTSTDTQYF

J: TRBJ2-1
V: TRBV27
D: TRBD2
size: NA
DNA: TGTGCCAGCACCCCGGCGCCCAGCGGGGGGCGCAATGAGCAGTTCTTC
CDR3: CASTPAPSGGRNEQFF

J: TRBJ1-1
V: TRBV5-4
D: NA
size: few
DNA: TGTGCCAGCAGCGGGCGGACTGTGGTGGACACTGAAGCTTTCTTT
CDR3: CASSGRTVVDTEAFF

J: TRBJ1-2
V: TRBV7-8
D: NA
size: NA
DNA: TGTGCCAGCAGCTTAGCCCCCTCGGGGAACTATGGCTACACCTTC
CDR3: CASSLAPSGNYGYTF

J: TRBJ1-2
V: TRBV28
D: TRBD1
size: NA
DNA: TGTGCCAGCAGATTGGGACAGGGATATGGCTACACCTTC
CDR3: CASRLGQGYGYTF

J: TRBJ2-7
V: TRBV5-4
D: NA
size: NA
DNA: TGTGCCAGCAGCTTGGGACTATTTGGGGAGGCCCACGAGCAGTACTTC
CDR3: CASSLGLFGEAHEQYF

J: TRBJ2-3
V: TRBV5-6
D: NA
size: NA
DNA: TGTGCCAGCAGCTTAAAGGGGGAAGATACGCAGTATTTT
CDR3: CASSLKGEDTQYF

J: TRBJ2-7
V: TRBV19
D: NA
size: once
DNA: TGTGCCACCGCCCGCAGTACCTACGAGCAGTACTTC
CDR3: CATARSTYEQYF

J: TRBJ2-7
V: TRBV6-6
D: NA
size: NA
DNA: TGTGCCAGCAGTCCGTCGGGGACGGACACCTACGAGCAGTACTTC
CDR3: CASSPSGTDTYEQYF

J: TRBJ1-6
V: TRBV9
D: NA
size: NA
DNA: TGTGCCGGCAGCGTAGAACAGGGCGAGACACCCCTCCACTTT
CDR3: CAGSVEQGETPLHF

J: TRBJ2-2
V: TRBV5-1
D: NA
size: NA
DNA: TGCGCCAGCTCTCCGGGGGGCGCGAACACCGGGGAGCTGTTTTTT
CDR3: CASSPGGANTGELFF

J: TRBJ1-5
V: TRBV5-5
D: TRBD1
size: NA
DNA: TGTGCCAGCAGCCCCGGGACAGTTAGCAATCAGCCCCAGCATTTT
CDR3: CASSPGTVSNQPQHF

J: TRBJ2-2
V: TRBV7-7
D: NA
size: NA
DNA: TGTGCTAGCAGCTTAATCAGGGAAGCCACCGGGGAGCTGTTTTTT
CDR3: CASSLIREATGELFF

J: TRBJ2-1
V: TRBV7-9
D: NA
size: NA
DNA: TGTGCCAGCAGCTTCGGTGGGGGTAGCGGAGGAAATGAGCAGTTCTTC
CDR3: CASSFGGGSGGNEQFF

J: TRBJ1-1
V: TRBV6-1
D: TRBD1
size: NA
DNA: TGTGCCAGCAGTGAAGGAGGGGGCGTTGAAGCTTTCTTT
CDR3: CASSEGGGVEAFF

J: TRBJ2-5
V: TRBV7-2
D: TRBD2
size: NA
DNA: TGTGCCAGCAGCCCCTGGGCTAGCGGCGAGACCCAGTACTTC
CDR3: CASSPWASGETQYF

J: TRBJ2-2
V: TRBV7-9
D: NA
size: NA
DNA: TGTGCCAGCAGCCCTGGCGGGACGAACACCGGGGAGCTGTTTTTT
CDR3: CASSPGGTNTGELFF

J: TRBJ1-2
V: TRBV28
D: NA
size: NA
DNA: TGTGCCAGCAGGGGAGGGGGATATGGCTACACCTTC
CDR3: CASRGGGYGYTF

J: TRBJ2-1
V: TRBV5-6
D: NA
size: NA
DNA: TGTGCCAGCTCCAAGAGGGCGTCCTACAATGAGCAGTTCTTC
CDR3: CASSKRASYNEQFF

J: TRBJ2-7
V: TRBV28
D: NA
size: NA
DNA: TGTGCCAGCAGTCGAGACCACGAGCAGTACTTC
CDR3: CASSRDHEQYF

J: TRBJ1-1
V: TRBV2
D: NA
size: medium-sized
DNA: TGTGCCAGCACAGGATTTGAAGCTTTCTTT
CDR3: CASTGFEAFF

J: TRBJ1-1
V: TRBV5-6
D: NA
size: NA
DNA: TGTGCCAGCAGCTATGTTGGTGGCTCGGGCGAGGCTTTCTTT
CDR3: CASSYVGGSGEAFF

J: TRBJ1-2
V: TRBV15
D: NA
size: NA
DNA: TGTGCCACCAGCAGAGGATCGTGGGCAGGGCATGGCTACACCTTC
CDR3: CATSRGSWAGHGYTF

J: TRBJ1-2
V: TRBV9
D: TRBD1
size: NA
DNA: TGTGCCAGCAGCGCCCACAGGGGGCTATCCTATGGCTACACCTTC
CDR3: CASSAHRGLSYGYTF

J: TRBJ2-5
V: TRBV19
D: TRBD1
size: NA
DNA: TGTGCCAGTAGTCCCTACCCGGGACAGCAACAAGAGACCCAGTACTTC
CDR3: CASSPYPGQQQETQYF

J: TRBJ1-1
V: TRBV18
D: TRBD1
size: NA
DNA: TGTGCCAGCTCACCGGAGGGGGCTATGACTGAAGCTTTCTTT
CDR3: CASSPEGAMTEAFF

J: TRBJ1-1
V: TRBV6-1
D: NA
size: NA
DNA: TGTGCCAGCAGTGAAGGGAGGTACAGAACCCGAGGGAACACTGAAGCTTTCTTT
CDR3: CASSEGRYRTRGNTEAFF

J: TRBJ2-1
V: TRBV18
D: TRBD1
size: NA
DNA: TGTGCCAGCTCACGAATGACAGGGGGCGAAAATGAGCAGTTCTTC
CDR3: CASSRMTGGENEQFF

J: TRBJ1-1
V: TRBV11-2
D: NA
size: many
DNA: TGTGCCAGCAGCTTAGCGGGGGGGGACACTGAAGCTTTCTTT
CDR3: CASSLAGGDTEAFF

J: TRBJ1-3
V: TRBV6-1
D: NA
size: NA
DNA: TGTGCCAGCACGAGGACAGTCTCTGGAAACACCATATATTTT
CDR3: CASTRTVSGNTIYF

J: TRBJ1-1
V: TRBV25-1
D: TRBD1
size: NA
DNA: TGTGCCAGCAGCAAGACAGGGGGCGAAAAGACTGAAGCTTTCTTT
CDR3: CASSKTGGEKTEAFF

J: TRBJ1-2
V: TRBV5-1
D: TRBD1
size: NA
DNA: TGCGCCAGCAGCTCCAGGACAGGGAACTATGGCTACACCTTC
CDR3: CASSSRTGNYGYTF

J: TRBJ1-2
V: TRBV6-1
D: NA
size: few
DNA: TGTGCCAGCTCGAGCTATGGCTACACCTTC
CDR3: CASSSYGYTF